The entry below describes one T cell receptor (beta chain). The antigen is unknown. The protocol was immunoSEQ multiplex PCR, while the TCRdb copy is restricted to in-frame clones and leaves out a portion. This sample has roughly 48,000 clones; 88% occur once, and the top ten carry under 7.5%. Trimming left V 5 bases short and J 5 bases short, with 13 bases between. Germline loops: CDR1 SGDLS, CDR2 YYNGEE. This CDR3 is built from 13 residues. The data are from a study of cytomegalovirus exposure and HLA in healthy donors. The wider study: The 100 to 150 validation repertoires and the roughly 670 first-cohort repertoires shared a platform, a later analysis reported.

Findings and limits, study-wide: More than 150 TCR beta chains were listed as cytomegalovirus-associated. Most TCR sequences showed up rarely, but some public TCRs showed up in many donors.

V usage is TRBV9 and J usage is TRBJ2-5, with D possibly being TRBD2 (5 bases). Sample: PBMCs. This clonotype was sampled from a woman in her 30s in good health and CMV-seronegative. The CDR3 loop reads CASSKSGGETQYF. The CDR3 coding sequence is TGTGCCAGCAGTAAATCGGGCGGGGAGACCCAGTACTTC.